This TCR beta chain comes out of a study of T cell responses to AZD1222 COVID-19 vaccine. At the level of the study: Pooled together were second doses at about 4 or about 12 weeks.

Profiled with immunoSEQ multiplex PCR; TCRdb holds only in-frame clones, not every one. The sample holds 95,000 to 150,000 clones, around 91% seen once. A word on this clone: Its antigen is currently unknown.

Trimming at V came to 5 bases and at J to 6 bases, leaving 4 bases not matched to a gene. This CDR3 is 14 amino acids long. Germline V gene data show CDR1 as LGHDT and CDR2 as YNNKEL (reference sequence). Study outcomes and limitations: White British donors predominated, females outnumbered males, and clonal diversity was possibly underestimated. Dominant at 160-218 and 743-854, vaccine-associated CD4 TCRs also spanned spike. Samples come after the peak T cell response, not at day 14.

The V and J genes are TRBV3-1 (or the pseudogene TRBV3-2) and TRBJ2-2; the match to TRBD1 covers 9 bases. This receptor was taken from an adult in good health. The sample consisted of peripheral blood, taken on day 0 of AZD1222 vaccination. DNA of the CDR3: TGTGCCAGCAGCTCCCGGACAGGGGCCGGGGAGCTGTTTTTT. Translated, it gives CASSSRTGAGELFF.